A single T cell receptor beta chain is shown here with its context. In the original analysis: Amplification with reference gene primers provided the estimates of nucleated cell counts. The data were produced by immunoSEQ multiplex PCR, yet TCRdb's version contains in-frame clones alone and is incomplete. V, J and clone size derive from that table, while D and trimming were established from the DNA sequence. The table lists 360,000 or so clones, around 86% of them singletons. The sample belongs to a study of blood T cell repertoires in COVID-19. Looking at the study overall: Samples representing acute and convalescent COVID-19 were sourced from the United States, Italy and Spain.

Trimming left V 3 bases short and J 4 bases short, with 15 bases between. The germline V gene encodes CDR1 LGHNA and CDR2 YSLEER. This CDR3 comprises 15 residues. The gene calls are TRBV4-3 and TRBJ1-2; maybe TRBD1 (6 bases). The origin of this receptor is a woman between 45 and 60 years old who had recovered from COVID-19. Sequences were obtained from PBMCs or T cells enriched from blood (not recorded which). CDR3 loop: CASSQDSRGGYGYTF. As DNA, the CDR3 is TGCGCCAGCAGCCAGGACAGTCGCGGTGGCTATGGCTACACCTTC.